The 23 T cell receptor beta chains reported below all come from one sample, sequenced in a study of tumor and adjacent non-tumor tissue in lung cancer. TCRbeta libraries were built with three rounds of nested PCR, modified from ARM-PCR. TCRdb reprocessed the multiplex PCR reads with MiXCR, giving one entry per CDR3 protein. The table shows around 71,000 distinct CDR3 sequences, with approximately 72% occurring only once. This sample's RNA came from whole unsorted tissue. The sequenced sample was lung tumor tissue. The receptors were gathered from a middle-aged woman with non-small cell lung cancer.

This clonotype showed up just a few times. A much more abundant neighbour one base away suggests this may be a read error. The J gene is TRBJ1-1, the V gene TRBV6-2 or TRBV6-3, with TRBD1 as a possible D gene (5 bases). Trimming removed 4 bases from V and 13 bases from J, with 13 bases in between. Germline V CDR1 and CDR2: MNHEY, SVGEGT. The CDR3 sequence is 11 residues long. In DNA form, the CDR3 reads TGTGCCAGCAGTTGGACATCCGTGGTTTTCTTT. It yields the protein CASSWTSVVFF.

Judged by abundance, this clonotype is medium-sized. The rearrangement joins TRBV6-6 to TRBJ1-3; TRBD1 agrees at 7 bases. The CDR3 sequence is 16 residues long. The V gene's germline CDR1 is MNHNY and CDR2 SVGAGI (reference sequence). V lost 5 bases to trimming and J lost 1 base; unmatched junction nucleotides: 8. This CDR3 is CASSPRQGRSGNTIYF. The CDR3 region has the DNA TGTGCCAGCAGTCCCCGACAGGGTCGGTCTGGAAACACCATATATTTT.

In regard to this clonotype: A much larger clone sits a single nucleotide away, making a read error possible. The chain combines TRBV5-1 with TRBJ2-7; 15 bases match TRBD2. V dropped 5 bases and J dropped 0; count of bases not matched to a gene: 9. This CDR3 contains 18 residues. The germline gives CDR1 SGHRS, CDR2 YFSETQ. The CDR3 bases are TGCGCCAGCAGTCAATCGGGACTAGCGGGAGGTTACTCCTACGAGCAGTACTTC. Translated: CASSQSGLAGGYSYEQYF. The complete variable domain, with remaining parts taken from reference TRBV5-1 and TRBJ2-7, reads KAGVTQTPRYLIKTRGQQVTLSCSPISGHRSVSWYQQTPGQGLQFLFEYFSETQRNKGNFPGRFSGRQFSNSRSEMNVSTLELGDSALYLCASSQSGLAGGYSYEQYFGPGTRLTVT.

A single count supports this clonotype. One end of the junction fails to match germline, which may point to a read error. This sequence joins TRBV7-8 and TRBJ2-2; 7 nucleotides agree with TRBD2. This CDR3 is 15 amino acids long. Germline CDR1 and CDR2: SGHVS and FQNEAQ. The CDR3: CVSNLAGRRTGELFF. The CDR3 DNA sequence: TGTGTCAGCAACTTAGCGGGTCGTCGCACCGGGGAGCTGTTTTTT.

Points on this clonotype: The junction differs from germline at one of its ends, possibly a read error. The rearrangement uses TRBV4-2 and TRBJ2-7; 11 bases align to TRBD2. Germline CDR1 reads LGHNA; CDR2 reads YNFKEQ. This CDR3 contains 18 residues. The CDR3 nucleotides are TGTGCCAACAGCCAGGATTATGCTAGCGGGGGGACTACCTACGATCAGTACTTC. Encoded protein: CANSQDYASGGTTYDQYF.

This chain links TRBV6-1 with TRBJ2-2; the match to TRBD2 covers 8 bases. The J segment lost 17 bases and the V segment lost 6 bases, leaving 14 bases of the junction unmatched. This CDR3 contains 13 residues. Germline CDR1 is MNHNS and CDR2 is SASEGT. CDR3: CASRHRAGGGLFF. Here the CDR3 DNA reads TGTGCCAGCAGGCACAGGGCGGGCGGGGGGCTATTTTTT.

This clonotype was seen many times. V gene TRBV12-3 or TRBV12-4 combines with J gene TRBJ1-2, with D unclear. V lost 4 bases and J lost 8, with 14 bases in between. This CDR3 is built from 13 residues. The CDR3, as DNA: TGTGCCAGCAGTTACGGCGAGGGAACGGGCTACACCTTC. Protein sequence: CASSYGEGTGYTF.

In regard to this clonotype: At one of its ends the junction is not consistent with the germline gene, which may arise from a read error. The gene calls are TRBV11-2 and TRBJ2-5; TRBD2 is a possible D gene (5 bases). Germline assignment: CDR1 SGHAT and CDR2 FQNNGV. The CDR3 length is 15 residues. The CDR3 nucleotides read TGTATCAGCAGCTTATTCGCCGGGATCCAAGAGGCCCAGTACTTC. Its translation: CISSLFAGIQEAQYF.

This clonotype occurred a few times. It may be a read error: a sequence one base away is much more abundant. The chain combines TRBV5-4 with TRBJ2-7; no reliable D call. Germline CDR1 reads SGHNT; CDR2 reads YYREEE (reference sequence). V lost 5 bases, J lost 4 bases, and 19 bases lay in between. CDR3 length: 15 residues. CDR3 nucleotides: TGTGCCAGCAGTAGCAGTTTCGGGTTCCAATACGAGCAGTACTTC. It is translated as CASSSSFGFQYEQYF.

Comments on this clonotype: One end of the junction varies from germline; a read error may be responsible. The chain uses TRBV11-2 and TRBJ2-3; D call uncertain. The length of the CDR3 is 11 residues. The germline V gene encodes CDR1 SGHAT and CDR2 FQNNGV. CDR3: CASSLTYTEYF. In nucleotides, the CDR3 is TGTGCCAGCAGCTTGACATATACGGAGTATTTT.

The sample holds many counts of this clonotype. The chain couples TRBV30 to TRBJ2-1; D gene uncertain. V was cut by 7 bases and J by 5 bases, with 6 bases left in between. Germline V gene lookup returns CDR1 GTSNPN and CDR2 SVGIG (reference sequence). CDR3 length: 10 residues. CDR3 sequence reads: CAFGHNEQFF. The CDR3 region has the DNA TGTGCCTTCGGACACAATGAGCAGTTCTTC.

This chain joins TRBV29-1 and TRBJ2-3, with a possible D match to TRBD2 (7 bases). V was pared by 4 bases and J by 2 bases, with 19 bases between. The length of the CDR3 is 16 residues. Germline values: CDR1 SQVTM, CDR2 ANQGSEA. The CDR3 sequence: CSVVSRGAAFTDTQYF. CDR3 DNA sequence: TGCAGCGTTGTGTCACGGGGGGCCGCATTCACAGATACGCAGTATTTT.

About this clonotype itself: The junction departs from germline at one end; a sequencing error may be responsible. CDR3 protein: CSDITGVSYEQYF. DNA of the CDR3: TGCAGTGATATCACTGGAGTCTCCTACGAGCAGTACTTT. The chain uses TRBV20-1 and TRBJ2-7; no firm D call. Per the germline V gene, CDR1 is DFQATT and CDR2 is SNEGSKA (reference sequence). This CDR3 spans 13 amino acids.

Concerning this clonotype itself: In this CDR3 the conserved last residue, phenylalanine or tryptophan, is missing, so a read error is likely. The chain employs TRBV20-1 and TRBJ2-2; D possibly corresponds to TRBD1 (5 bases). Germline assignment: CDR1 DFQATT and CDR2 SNEGSKA (reference sequence). Trimming left V 3 bases short and J 5 bases short, with 13 bases between. The CDR3 runs 14 residues. CDR3 sequence reads: CSASIQVGTGELFL. DNA for the CDR3: TGCAGTGCTAGTATACAGGTCGGGACCGGGGAGCTGTTTTTA.

To note about this clonotype: Because the CDR3 is missing its conserved closing phenylalanine or tryptophan, this is likely a read error. The chain is built from TRBV5-4 and TRBJ2-1; D possibly matches TRBD1 or TRBD2 (5 bases each). The germline V gene has CDR1 SGHNT and CDR2 YYREEE (reference sequence). The V and J ends lost 6 bases and 6 bases respectively, with 13 bases between them. This CDR3 spans 13 amino acids. CDR3 DNA sequence: TGTGCCAGCATCCCCGGGGCTGCCAATGAGCAGTTCATC. The encoded protein is CASIPGAANEQFI.

Notes on this clonotype: The germline gene is not matched at one end of the junction; a read error may be the cause. The chain employs TRBV4-1 and TRBJ2-3; perhaps TRBD2 as D (5 bases). Looked up from germline, CDR1 is MGHRA and CDR2 is YSYEKL. The CDR3 has 15 residues. The DNA for the CDR3 is TGCGCCAGCAGCCAAGATTTGTCTAGCAGAGATACACAGTATTTT. Its translation: CASSQDLSSRDTQYF.

On this clonotype itself: One junction end does not reproduce the germline sequence, and a read error may be involved. The rearrangement joins TRBV4-1 to TRBJ2-3, with D maybe TRBD1 (5 bases). Germline values: CDR1 MGHRA, CDR2 YSYEKL. The CDR3 is made up of 15 amino acids. The CDR3 reads CASGQVRGGAYTQYF. The CDR3 nucleotides are TGCGCCAGCGGCCAAGTAAGGGGTGGGGCATATACGCAGTATTTT.

This clonotype was picked up many times. The rearrangement joins TRBV10-1 to TRBJ1-4; D call uncertain. The germline V gene encodes CDR1 WNHNN and CDR2 SYGVQD (reference sequence). The V gene lost 7 bases and the J gene lost 4 bases, with 13 bases spanning the gap. The length of the CDR3 is 14 residues. CDR3 amino acids: CASKILQSNEKLFF. CDR3 in DNA: TGCGCCAGCAAGATTTTGCAGAGTAATGAAAAACTGTTTTTT.

This clonotype has just a few counts. An end of the junction differs from the germline gene, which may be a read error. This chain connects TRBV4-1 to TRBJ2-3, with D possibly being TRBD2 (5 bases). The CDR3 contains 16 residues. Germline V lookup: CDR1 MGHRA, CDR2 YSYEKL. The CDR3 nucleotides are TGTGCCAGCAGCCAGGTCCTAGAGCCGCCAGAGGGTACGCAGTATTTT. Translated: CASSQVLEPPEGTQYF.

About this clonotype: At one end, the junction sequence differs from germline, possibly due to a read error. V is TRBV6-9 and J is TRBJ2-5, with TRBD2 identical over 9 bases. CDR1 is MNHGY and CDR2 is SVAAGI in the germline V gene. The CDR3 runs 16 residues. This chain's CDR3 is CASSDGGWTSEEAQYF. In DNA form, the CDR3 reads TGTGCCAGCAGTGATGGGGGATGGACTAGCGAAGAGGCCCAGTACTTC.

Points on this clonotype: A junction boundary mismatches the germline segment, possibly from a read error. The rearrangement links TRBV4-2 to TRBJ2-3, with 8 bases fitting TRBD2. Germline V gene data show CDR1 as LGHNA and CDR2 as YNFKEQ. The CDR3 is 15 amino acids. In DNA form, the CDR3 reads TGTGTCAGCAGCCAAGCTAGCGGGCCCACAGATACCCAGTATTTT. Its protein is CVSSQASGPTDTQYF.

This chain links TRBV20-1 with TRBJ1-5; 7 nucleotides agree with TRBD1. The CDR3 totals 15 residues. The ends lost 3 bases at V and 13 bases at J; junction bases unmatched: 18. Germline CDR1 reads DFQATT; CDR2 reads SNEGSKA (reference sequence). Here the CDR3 reads CSARTGTYSNQSQHF. The CDR3 nucleotides are TGCAGTGCTAGGACAGGGACGTATAGCAATCAGTCTCAGCATTTT.

The chain carries TRBV29-1 and TRBJ1-1; D is unresolved. Germline loops: CDR1 SQVTM, CDR2 ANQGSEA. CDR3 length: 13 amino acids. The CDR3 protein is CTVRGYAGTEAFF. In DNA, the CDR3 is TGCACCGTAAGAGGATACGCGGGCACTGAAGCTTTCTTT.